The next 24 T cell receptor beta chains were all read from a single sample in a study of T cell repertoires in cytomegalovirus infection. TCRdb re-analysed the reads in MiXCR, keeping a single row per CDR3 protein. The data hold some 400,000 distinct CDR3 sequences, with approximately 31% observed a single time. The sequenced sample consisted of PBMCs. The origin of the receptors is a human donor in good health (CMV status not recorded). Some clones in this sample may be carry-over from other donors' samples.

The sample holds many counts of this clonotype. The V gene is TRBV7-2, the J gene TRBJ2-6; D is perhaps TRBD2 (5 bases). V lost 2 bases, J lost 0 bases, and 11 bases lay in between. This CDR3 is 17 amino acids long. CDR1 and CDR2 (germline): SGHTA, FQGNSA. DNA of the CDR3: TGTGCCAGCAGCTTAAGGAGGAAGTTCTCTGGGGCCAACGTCCTGACTTTC. The encoded protein is CASSLRRKFSGANVLTF. The complete variable domain, with remaining parts taken from reference TRBV7-2 and TRBJ2-6, reads GAGVSQSPSNKVTEKGKDVELRCDPISGHTALYWYRQSLGQGLEFLIYFQGNSAPDKSGLPSDRFSAERTGGSVSTLTIQRTQQEDSAVYLCASSLRRKFSGANVLTFGAGSRLTVL.

This clonotype was seen a handful of times. The chain recombines TRBV10-2 with TRBJ1-1; perhaps TRBD1 as D (5 bases). This CDR3 is 12 amino acids long. Germline CDR1 WSHSY, CDR2 SAAADI. V lost 7 bases to trimming and J lost 5 bases, with 11 bases between them. DNA for the CDR3: TGCGCCAGCAACGCAGGGAGGACTGAAGCTTTCTTT. It is translated as CASNAGRTEAFF.

This clonotype was seen only a few times. The V call is TRBV4-2, the J call TRBJ1-3; D is possibly TRBD1 (5 bases). Deletions cut 2 bases from V and 4 bases from J, with 9 bases between. There are 14 residues in the CDR3. Germline V lookup: CDR1 LGHNA, CDR2 YNFKEQ. The CDR3 region has the DNA TGTGCCAGCAGCCAACCGGGACCCGGAAACACCATATATTTT. Amino acid sequence: CASSQPGPGNTIYF.

The chain has TRBV7-9 and TRBJ1-2; D is unresolved. V was trimmed by 4 bases and J by 3 bases, leaving 9 bases between them. Germline V lookup: CDR1 SEHNR, CDR2 FQNEAQ (reference sequence). CDR3 length equals 13 residues. CDR3 amino acids: CASSYSAHYGYTF. The CDR3 nucleotides read TGTGCCAGCAGCTACAGCGCTCACTATGGCTACACCTTC.

Of note for this clonotype: One end of the junction varies from germline; a read error may be responsible. The rearrangement links TRBV6-8 to TRBJ1-1; TRBD1 matches 8 bases. Germline lookup yields CDR1 MNHGY and CDR2 SAAAGT. The CDR3 runs 16 residues. CDR3 residues: CASCYPMETGDTEAFF. The CDR3 DNA reads as TGTGCCAGCTGTTACCCAATGGAGACAGGGGACACTGAAGCTTTCTTT.

This clonotype was detected a few times. J is TRBJ2-4 and V is TRBV7-2, with D tentatively TRBD2 (7 bases). The germline V gene encodes CDR1 SGHTA and CDR2 FQGNSA. V was cut by 4 bases and J by 7 bases, with 20 bases left in between. The CDR3 has 16 amino acids. CDR3 sequence reads: CASSSQGGGSFNIQYF. CDR3 nucleotide sequence: TGTGCCAGCAGCTCACAAGGGGGGGGATCCTTTAACATTCAGTACTTC.

The V call is TRBV20-1, the J call TRBJ1-5, with 11 bases identical to TRBD1. V was pared by 3 bases and J by 1 base, with 8 bases of the junction left unmatched. Germline V gives CDR1 DFQATT, CDR2 SNEGSKA (reference sequence). The CDR3 extends over 17 amino acids. The CDR3 DNA sequence: TGCAGTGCTAGTCGGACAGGGGGCTTTAAAAGCAATCAGCCCCAGCATTTT. Amino acids: CSASRTGGFKSNQPQHF.

On this clonotype: One base away lies a much larger clone, so this may be a sequencing read error. The J gene is TRBJ1-1, the V gene TRBV19; 7 nucleotides agree with TRBD1. Per germline, CDR1 LNHDA and CDR2 SQIVND (reference sequence). The CDR3 has 15 amino acids. J lost 1 base, V lost 9 bases, and 11 bases had no gene match. CDR3 amino acids: CASTMTGTANTEAFF. The DNA for the CDR3 is TGTGCCAGCACAATGACCGGGACAGCGAACACTGAAGCTTTCTTT.

The chain combines TRBV29-1 with TRBJ2-7, with a weak D call TRBD2 (6 bases). CDR3 length: 15 amino acids. Germline values: CDR1 SQVTM, CDR2 ANQGSEA. V lost 0 bases and J 2 bases, leaving 14 bases between the germline ends. The CDR3 region is CSVEDWGPGAYEQYF. The DNA for the CDR3 is TGCAGCGTTGAAGATTGGGGACCGGGGGCCTACGAGCAGTACTTC.

This clonotype was counted only a few times. The chain uses TRBV5-5 and TRBJ1-3; D is unresolved. Germline V CDR1 and CDR2: SGHKS, YYEKEE (reference sequence). V was trimmed by 4 bases and J by 4 bases, leaving 12 bases between them. This CDR3 comprises 14 residues. CDR3 region: CASSTAVSGNTIYF. The CDR3 DNA is TGTGCCAGCAGCACCGCGGTATCGGGAAACACCATATATTTT.

There are a few counts of this clonotype. V usage is TRBV19 and J usage is TRBJ1-5, with TRBD1 matching over 8 bases. CDR3 length: 14 residues. The germline gives CDR1 LNHDA, CDR2 SQIVND (reference sequence). Trimming at V came to 10 bases and at J to 0 bases, leaving 5 bases not matched to a gene. In nucleotides, the CDR3 is TGTGCCACGGACAGGGAATATAGCAATCAGCCCCAGCATTTT. Its protein is CATDREYSNQPQHF.

This clonotype was detected only a few times. The chain uses TRBV20-1 and TRBJ2-1; 13 nucleotides agree with TRBD2. Germline values: CDR1 DFQATT, CDR2 SNEGSKA (reference sequence). The trim removed 6 bases at V and 7 bases at J, leaving 6 bases unmatched. This CDR3 comprises 14 residues. CDR3 residues: CSAPTSGGLNEQFF. The CDR3 DNA reads as TGCAGTGCCCCGACTAGCGGGGGGTTGAATGAGCAGTTCTTC.

This clonotype has a handful of counts. The V gene is TRBV14, the J gene TRBJ1-1; D uncertain. This CDR3 is 13 amino acids long. V was trimmed by 1 base and J by 4 bases, leaving 7 bases between them. Germline-derived CDR1 and CDR2 are SGHDN and FVKESK. The CDR3 reads CASSQGTATEAFF. The CDR3 coding sequence is TGTGCCAGCAGCCAAGGGACGGCCACTGAAGCTTTCTTT.

This clonotype has at least ten counts. The chain couples TRBV7-8 to TRBJ2-7; D possibly matches TRBD1 or TRBD2 (5 bases each). Trimming took off 10 bases at V and 0 bases at J, with 22 bases between the two ends. Looked up from germline, CDR1 is SGHVS and CDR2 is FQNEAQ. This CDR3 region has 16 residues. In DNA, the CDR3 is TGTGCCACCACCCCCCGGGGCAGCTACAGCTCCTACGAGCAGTACTTC. This codes for CATTPRGSYSSYEQYF.

This sequence joins TRBV10-3 and TRBJ2-7; 8 nucleotides align to TRBD1. The trim removed 10 bases at V and 2 bases at J, leaving 13 bases unmatched. The CDR3 sequence is 15 residues long. Germline V gene sequence: CDR1 ENHRY, CDR2 SYGVKD. The CDR3 loop reads CATYSTGDPTYEQYF. CDR3 DNA sequence: TGTGCCACCTACTCGACAGGGGACCCTACCTACGAGCAGTACTTC.

In its sample, this clonotype was seen once. V is TRBV28 and J is TRBJ2-2; TRBD2 aligns across 10 bases. This CDR3 is 18 amino acids long. J gave up 4 bases and V 7 bases, and 15 bases lay outside the gene matches. The germline CDR1 and CDR2 sequences are MDHEN and SYDVKM. As DNA, the CDR3 is TGTGCCAGCACCTCGGGCGAAGCGGGGGGGCCGGGCACCGGGGAGCTGTTTTTT. This encodes CASTSGEAGGPGTGELFF.

In this sample, this clonotype turned up once. The chain has TRBV3-1 and TRBJ2-3; 10 bases are a match to TRBD2. There are 18 residues in the CDR3. The V gene end was trimmed by 0 bases and the J gene end by 0 bases; junction bases not matched to a gene: 6. Germline V gene sequence: CDR1 LGHDT, CDR2 YNNKEL (reference sequence). The CDR3 spells CASSQDPTSGASTDTQYF. The CDR3 DNA reads TGTGCCAGCAGCCAAGATCCCACTAGCGGGGCTAGCACAGATACGCAGTATTTT.

The V call is TRBV5-5, the J call TRBJ1-4, with D perhaps matching TRBD1 (5 bases). The CDR3 is 14 residues long. CDR1 and CDR2 from the germline V gene are SGHKS and YYEKEE (reference sequence). The V and J ends lost 6 bases and 1 base respectively, with 10 bases between them. In DNA, the CDR3 is TGTGCCAGCAACCCGGGACGAACTAATGAAAAACTGTTTTTT. It specifies CASNPGRTNEKLFF.

In this sample, this clonotype turned up a few times. This sequence joins TRBV19 and TRBJ1-1; possibly TRBD1 for D (5 bases). V lost 5 bases and J 0 bases, leaving 19 bases between the germline ends. This CDR3 comprises 17 residues. The germline V gene has CDR1 LNHDA and CDR2 SQIVND (reference sequence). CDR3 DNA: TGTGCCAGTAGTGGAAAGGGGACTGTTTCCCTGAACACTGAAGCTTTCTTT. Encoded protein: CASSGKGTVSLNTEAFF.

The table lists this clonotype with a few counts. The V call is TRBV5-6, the J call TRBJ2-5; 8 positions agree with TRBD1. From germline, CDR1 is SGHDT and CDR2 YYEEEE. The CDR3 has 16 amino acids. V gave up 4 bases and J gave up 5 bases; unmatched junction bases: 13. The CDR3, as DNA: TGTGCCAGCAGCATGATGACAGGGGCGGTTTTCGAGACCCAGTACTTC. This sequence encodes CASSMMTGAVFETQYF.

In nucleotides, the CDR3 is TGTGCCAGCAGCGGAAGAAGGGAGCTCTCTGGAAACACCATATATTTT. Its protein product is CASSGRRELSGNTIYF. V and J are TRBV6-2 or TRBV6-3 and TRBJ1-3; D gene unclear. Trimming removed 6 bases at V and 0 bases at J, with 15 bases between. CDR1 and CDR2 (germline): MNHEY, SVGEGT. This CDR3 region has 16 residues.

The table lists this clonotype with many counts. The chain couples TRBV7-2 to TRBJ2-2, with 11 bases identical to TRBD2. The germline CDR1 and CDR2 sequences are SGHTA and FQGNSA. CDR3 length: 16 amino acids. The trim removed 5 bases at V and 2 bases at J, leaving 4 bases unmatched. CDR3 sequence (DNA): TGTGCCAGCAGCCGTAGCGGGGGGGGAAACACCGGGGAGCTGTTTTTT. Protein sequence: CASSRSGGGNTGELFF.

The rearrangement joins TRBV15 to TRBJ1-5; D is uncertain. V shed 8 bases and J shed 0 bases, with 11 bases lying between them. The germline V gene has CDR1 LNHNV and CDR2 YYDKDF (reference sequence). This CDR3 region has 14 residues. The CDR3 region is CATGPVNSNQPQHF. As DNA, the CDR3 is TGTGCCACCGGTCCGGTTAATAGCAATCAGCCCCAGCATTTT.

This clonotype was detected only a few times. The V call is TRBV12-3 or TRBV12-4, the J call TRBJ1-2, with unresolved D. CDR3 length equals 13 residues. Trimming removed 1 base from V and 4 bases from J, with 7 bases in between. DNA for the CDR3: TGTGCCAGCAGTTTAGACAGTATCTATGGCTACACCTTC. Translated: CASSLDSIYGYTF.